Listed here are 18 T cell receptor beta chains from one sample, sequenced in a study of blood T cell repertoires in COVID-19. Method: immunoSEQ multiplex PCR; TCRdb's copy keeps in-frame clones and lacks some. The sample yields approximately 360,000 clones, about four fifths seen once. The source material was PBMCs or T cells enriched from blood (not recorded which). These receptors came from a woman between 50 and 59 years old who had recovered from COVID-19.

The V and J genes are TRBV5-1 and TRBJ2-7, with D possibly TRBD1 on 5 matching bases. CDR1 and CDR2 from the germline V gene are SGHRS and YFSETQ. The CDR3 contains 18 residues. With 0 bases removed from V and 4 bases from J, the gap between germline ends came to 23 bases. The CDR3 DNA is TGCGCCAGCAGCTTGGTTCCGGCAGGGCCCGACTTTGGGTACGAGCAGTACTTC. Its protein is CASSLVPAGPDFGYEQYF.

V and J are TRBV12-3 or TRBV12-4 and TRBJ1-1, with D hard to call. The V end was cut by 6 bases, the J end by 6 bases, with 14 bases between. There are 13 residues in the CDR3. The CDR3 DNA reads TGTGCCAGCAGACAAAGACCGGGAGCTGAAGCTTTCTTT. It codes for CASRQRPGAEAFF.

The chain employs TRBV5-6 and TRBJ1-2; 8 bases agree with TRBD1. The junction had 6 bases not matched to a gene; V was cut back by 1 base and J by 4 bases. The CDR3 has 15 amino acids. Germline CDR1 and CDR2: SGHDT and YYEEEE. The CDR3 DNA reads as TGTGCCAGCAGCTTGCCCCCAGGACAGGGCTATGGCTACACCTTC. As protein: CASSLPPGQGYGYTF.

J is TRBJ2-5 and V is TRBV5-1, with 8 bases that match TRBD2. The CDR3 length is 16 residues. V was pared by 4 bases and J by 4 bases, with 12 bases of the junction left unmatched. Germline loops: CDR1 SGHRS, CDR2 YFSETQ. CDR3 bases: TGCGCCAGCAGCCCCGGGGGAGTAGCGGGGCCAGAGACCCAGTACTTC. It specifies CASSPGGVAGPETQYF.

The chain couples TRBV9 to TRBJ1-3; D unclear. Germline CDR1 SGDLS, CDR2 YYNGEE. The length of the CDR3 is 15 residues. V gave up 5 bases and J gave up 4 bases, with 16 bases separating them. The CDR3 region is CASRGGLGLGNTIYF. The CDR3 region has the DNA TGTGCCAGCAGAGGAGGGCTTGGGTTGGGAAACACCATATATTTT.

The J gene is TRBJ1-2, the V gene TRBV30; 10 nucleotides align to TRBD1. Trimming cost V 4 bases and J 7 bases; bases outside gene matches: 15. The germline gives CDR1 GTSNPN, CDR2 SVGIG (reference sequence). The CDR3 has 16 residues. CDR3 region: CAWTDGTGAQLSGYTF. In nucleotides, the CDR3 is TGTGCCTGGACCGACGGGACAGGGGCGCAGTTGTCTGGCTACACCTTC.

This sequence joins TRBV5-6 and TRBJ1-3; 7 nucleotides line up with TRBD1. This CDR3 contains 15 residues. Germline CDR1 reads SGHDT; CDR2 reads YYEEEE. Trimming at V came to 3 bases and at J to 1 base, leaving 4 bases not matched to a gene. Written as DNA, the CDR3 is TGTGCCAGCAGCTCAGGGGGGAATTCTGGAAACACCATATATTTT. Residues: CASSSGGNSGNTIYF. The full variable domain, rest sourced from reference TRBV5-6 and TRBJ1-3, is DAGVTQSPTHLIKTRGQQVTLRCSPKSGHDTVSWYQQALGQGPQFIFQYYEEEERQRGNFPDRFSGHQFPNYSSELNVNALLLGDSALYLCASSSGGNSGNTIYFGEGSWLTVV.

This sequence joins TRBV28 and TRBJ1-5; possibly TRBD1 for D (5 bases). Germline CDR1 MDHEN, CDR2 SYDVKM. The CDR3 runs to 12 residues. The V end was cut by 5 bases, the J end by 5 bases, with 7 bases between. The CDR3 coding sequence is TGTGCCAGCAGTGGGGCGGATCAGCCCCAGCATTTT. It yields the protein CASSGADQPQHF. The variable domain in full, completed from reference TRBV28 and TRBJ1-5, reads DVKVTQSSRYLVKRTGEKVFLECVQDMDHENMFWYRQDPGLGLRLIYFSYDVKMKEKGDIPEGYSVSREKKERFSLILESASTNQTSMYLCASSGADQPQHFGDGTRLSIL.

The V and J genes are TRBV5-6 and TRBJ2-1, with a tentative D call TRBD1 (6 bases). CDR1 SGHDT and CDR2 YYEEEE come from the germline V gene. Trimming stripped 1 base from V and 2 bases from J, with 13 bases between. The CDR3 runs to 16 residues. CDR3 coding DNA: TGTGCCAGCAGCTTGTGGGGCAGGGGCGCCTACAATGAGCAGTTCTTC. The encoded protein is CASSLWGRGAYNEQFF.

The CDR3 protein is CASSLGPANYGYTF. The DNA of the CDR3 is TGCGCCAGCAGCTTGGGGCCTGCTAACTATGGCTACACCTTC. The V call is TRBV5-1, the J call TRBJ1-2; D not certain. The germline CDR1 and CDR2 sequences are SGHRS and YFSETQ. This CDR3 region has 14 residues. V dropped 0 bases and J dropped 0 bases, with 6 bases sitting between them.

The chain combines TRBV10-2 with TRBJ2-3; the match to TRBD1 covers 7 bases. The CDR3 runs to 14 residues. The germline V gene has CDR1 WSHSY and CDR2 SAAADI. V shed 7 bases and J 2 bases; nucleotides not matched to a gene: 6. In DNA, the CDR3 is TGCGCCAGCATACCGGGACAGCTCACAGATACGCAGTATTTT. Residues: CASIPGQLTDTQYF.

This clone has a handful of counts. This rearrangement joins TRBV2 to TRBJ1-5; D is ambiguous. The CDR3 runs to 18 residues. From germline, CDR1 is SNHLY and CDR2 FYNNEI. V was trimmed by 0 bases and J by 0 bases, leaving 15 bases between them. As DNA, the CDR3 is TGTGCCAGCAGTGAAGCGTTAGGCAGACTCTATAGCAATCAGCCCCAGCATTTT. Its protein product is CASSEALGRLYSNQPQHF.

The chain is built from TRBV19 and TRBJ1-2, with 7 bases aligning to TRBD1. This CDR3 is 14 amino acids long. Germline V lookup: CDR1 LNHDA, CDR2 SQIVND (reference sequence). The V and J ends lost 3 bases and 2 bases, in that order; junction bases with no gene match: 3. CDR3 sequence reads: CASSMWDSNYGYTF. In DNA form, the CDR3 reads TGTGCCAGTAGTATGTGGGACAGCAACTATGGCTACACCTTC.

V is TRBV7-8 and J is TRBJ2-7; D is perhaps TRBD2 (6 bases). CDR1 and CDR2 (germline): SGHVS, FQNEAQ. The V and J ends lost 6 bases and 0 bases respectively, with 18 bases between them. The CDR3 consists of 16 residues. The CDR3 region has the DNA TGTGCCAGCAGGTCGGACTACCCCGTTCGCTCCTACGAGCAGTACTTC. Protein: CASRSDYPVRSYEQYF. Full variable domain (remainder filled in from reference TRBV7-8 and TRBJ2-7): GAGVSQSPRYKVAKRGQDVALRCDPISGHVSLFWYQQALGQGPEFLTYFQNEAQLDKSGLPSDRFFAERPEGSVSTLKIQRTQQEDSAVYLCASRSDYPVRSYEQYFGPGTRLTVT.

This clone was detected once. An end of the junction does not agree with germline; a read error may underlie this. The chain is built from TRBV7-7 and TRBJ2-2; D is possibly TRBD2 (5 bases). Germline V gene lookup returns CDR1 SSHAT and CDR2 FNYEAQ (reference sequence). The CDR3 loop spans 18 amino acids. The chain's CDR3 is CASSLTRWGEANTGELFF. CDR3 nucleotides: TGTGCTAGCAGCCTAACAAGGTGGGGAGAAGCGAACACCGGGGAGCTGTTTTTT.

CDR3 in amino acids: CASSQEQGGNQPQHF. The CDR3 coding sequence is TGCGCCAGCAGCCAAGAGCAGGGTGGCAATCAGCCCCAGCATTTT. V and J are TRBV4-1 and TRBJ1-5; the D gene is possibly TRBD1 (5 bases). Germline V gives CDR1 MGHRA, CDR2 YSYEKL. CDR3 size: 15 residues. V gave up 0 bases and J gave up 2 bases, with 8 bases separating them.

The chain joins TRBV7-3 to TRBJ2-1, with 9 bases aligning to TRBD1. CDR1 is SGHTA and CDR2 is FQGTGA in the germline V gene. The CDR3 runs 16 residues. V trimming: 6 bases; J trimming: 8 bases; junction bases outside the gene matches: 14. DNA of the CDR3: TGTGCCAGCAGATCAATGCCCGGGACAGGGACCGATGAGCAGTTCTTC. It yields the protein CASRSMPGTGTDEQFF.

The chain joins TRBV19 to TRBJ2-1; 10 bases line up with TRBD2. The CDR3 consists of 16 residues. With V trimmed by 10 bases and J by 4 bases, 13 bases remained unmatched. CDR1 and CDR2 from the germline V gene are LNHDA and SQIVND (reference sequence). The CDR3 DNA sequence: TGTGCCACCGAACAGGGAAAGCGGGAGGGGTACAATGAGCAGTTCTTC. Translation gives CATEQGKREGYNEQFF.